This T cell receptor beta chain originates from a study of T cells in Graves' hyperthyroidism and ophthalmopathy. Background on the study: Sampling of peripheral blood happened at initial diagnosis, prior to any treatment. General study points: It was a median about 6.5 months before onset that the model predicted ophthalmopathy.

In germline, CDR1 is LGHNT, CDR2 FRNRAP. The V and J ends lost 0 bases and 0 bases respectively, with 7 bases between them. The CDR3 extends over 15 amino acids. RNA transcripts were the template for amplifying TCR beta CDR3 regions. An initial round of RT-PCR targeting the TCR CDR3 relied on the HTBI primer set. TCRdb redid the calling of the multiplex PCR reads with MiXCR, one entry per CDR3 protein. Among about 560,000 distinct CDR3 sequences, 15% to 17% were seen once, and the ten largest hold roughly 6.6%. The diagnoses drew upon clinical symptoms, serum thyroxine and TRAb, thyroid ultrasound and orbital computed tomography. Around 9.8 ml fresh peripheral blood yielded the PBMCs. In this sample, this clonotype turned up many times. Its antigen is unknown.

The sequenced material came from blood. The rearrangement uses TRBV12-5 and TRBJ2-3; D gene ambiguous. The clonotype was recovered from a woman aged 25 to 39 with Graves' hyperthyroidism. The CDR3 sequence: CASGLVRRSTDTQYF. The CDR3 bases are TGTGCTAGTGGTTTGGTAAGGCGGAGCACAGATACGCAGTATTTT.